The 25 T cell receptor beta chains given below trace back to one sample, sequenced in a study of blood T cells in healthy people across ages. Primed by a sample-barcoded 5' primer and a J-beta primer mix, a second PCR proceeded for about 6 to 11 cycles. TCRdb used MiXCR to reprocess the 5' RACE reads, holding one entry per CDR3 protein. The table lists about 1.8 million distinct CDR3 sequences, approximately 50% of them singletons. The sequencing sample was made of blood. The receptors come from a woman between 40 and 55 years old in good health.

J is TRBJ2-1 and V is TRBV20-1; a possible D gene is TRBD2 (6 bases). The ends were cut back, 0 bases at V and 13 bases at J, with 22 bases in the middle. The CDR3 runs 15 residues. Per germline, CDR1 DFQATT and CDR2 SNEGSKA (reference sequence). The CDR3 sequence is CSARDGRGGGMPQFF. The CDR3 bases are TGCAGTGCTAGAGATGGTAGGGGAGGAGGGATGCCCCAGTTCTTC.

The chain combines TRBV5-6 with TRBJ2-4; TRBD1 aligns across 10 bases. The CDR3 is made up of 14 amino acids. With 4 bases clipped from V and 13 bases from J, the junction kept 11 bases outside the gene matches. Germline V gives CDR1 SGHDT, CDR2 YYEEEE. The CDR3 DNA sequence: TGTGCCAGCAGCCCGACAGGGGGCCATTTTGAGCAGTACTTC. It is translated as CASSPTGGHFEQYF.

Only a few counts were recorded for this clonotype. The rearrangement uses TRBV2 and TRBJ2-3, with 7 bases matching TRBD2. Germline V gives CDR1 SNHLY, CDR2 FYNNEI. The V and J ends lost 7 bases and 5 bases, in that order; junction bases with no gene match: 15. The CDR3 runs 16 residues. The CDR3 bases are TGTGCCAGCACCCGGACTAGGGCGGCCGGGGGAGATACGCAGTATTTT. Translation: CASTRTRAAGGDTQYF.

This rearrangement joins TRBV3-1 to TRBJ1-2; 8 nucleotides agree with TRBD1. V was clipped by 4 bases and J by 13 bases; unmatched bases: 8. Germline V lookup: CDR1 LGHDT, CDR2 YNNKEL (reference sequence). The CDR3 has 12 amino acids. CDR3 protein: CASSLKGQEPTF. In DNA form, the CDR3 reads TGTGCCAGCAGCCTGAAGGGACAGGAACCCACCTTC.

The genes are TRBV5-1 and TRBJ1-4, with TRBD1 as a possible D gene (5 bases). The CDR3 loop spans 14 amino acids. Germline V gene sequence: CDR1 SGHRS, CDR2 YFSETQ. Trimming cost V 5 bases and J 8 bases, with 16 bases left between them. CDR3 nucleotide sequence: TGCGCCAGCAGTCCCGGGACCTACGGGGAAAAACTGTTTTTT. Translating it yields CASSPGTYGEKLFF.

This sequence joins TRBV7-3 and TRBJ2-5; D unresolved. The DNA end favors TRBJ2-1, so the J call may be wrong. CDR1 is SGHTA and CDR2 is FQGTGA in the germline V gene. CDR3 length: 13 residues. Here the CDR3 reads CASSPGGQETQFF. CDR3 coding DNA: TGTGCCAGCAGCCCCGGCGGCCAAGAGACCCAGTTCTTC.

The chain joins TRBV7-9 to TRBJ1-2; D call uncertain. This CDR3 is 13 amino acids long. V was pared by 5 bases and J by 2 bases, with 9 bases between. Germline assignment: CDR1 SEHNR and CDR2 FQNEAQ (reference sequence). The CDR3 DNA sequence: TGTGCCAGCAGCGACCGGGCCAACTATGGCTACACCTTC. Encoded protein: CASSDRANYGYTF. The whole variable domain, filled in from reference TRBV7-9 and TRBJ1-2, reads DTGVSQNPRHKITKRGQNVTFRCDPISEHNRLYWYRQTLGQGPEFLTYFQNEAQLEKSRLLSDRFSAERPKGSFSTLEIQRTEQGDSAMYLCASSDRANYGYTFGSGTRLTVV.

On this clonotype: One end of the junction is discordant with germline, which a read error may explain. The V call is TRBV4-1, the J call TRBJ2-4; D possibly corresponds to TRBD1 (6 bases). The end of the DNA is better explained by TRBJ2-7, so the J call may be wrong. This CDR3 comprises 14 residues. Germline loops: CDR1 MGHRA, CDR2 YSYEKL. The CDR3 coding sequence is TGCGCCAGCGGCCATTTGACAGGACTCTACGAGCAGTACTTC. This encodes CASGHLTGLYEQYF.

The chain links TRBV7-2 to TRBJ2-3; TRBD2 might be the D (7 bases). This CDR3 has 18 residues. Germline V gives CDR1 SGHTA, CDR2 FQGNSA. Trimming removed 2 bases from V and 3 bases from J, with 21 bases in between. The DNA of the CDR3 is TGTGCCAGCAGCTTATGGCCAATTCGGGGGGCGGGGACAGATACGCAGTATTTT. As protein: CASSLWPIRGAGTDTQYF.

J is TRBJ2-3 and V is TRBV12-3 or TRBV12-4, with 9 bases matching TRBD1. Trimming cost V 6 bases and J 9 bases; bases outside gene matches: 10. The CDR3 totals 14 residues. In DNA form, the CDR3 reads TGTGCCAGCAGAAAGGACAGGGGCCGTAAAACGCAGTATTTT. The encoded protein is CASRKDRGRKTQYF.

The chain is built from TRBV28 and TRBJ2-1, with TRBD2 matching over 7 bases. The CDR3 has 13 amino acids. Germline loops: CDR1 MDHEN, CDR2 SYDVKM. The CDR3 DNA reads TGTGCTACGGGAGCGGGGCGCGGGGCTGAGCAGTTCTTC. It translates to CATGAGRGAEQFF.

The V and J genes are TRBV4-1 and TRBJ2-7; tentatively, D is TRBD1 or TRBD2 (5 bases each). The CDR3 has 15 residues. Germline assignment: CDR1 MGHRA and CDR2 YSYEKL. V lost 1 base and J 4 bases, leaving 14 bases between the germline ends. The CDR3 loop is CASSQGSGPRYEQYF. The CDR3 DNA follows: TGCGCCAGCAGCCAAGGCTCGGGGCCTCGTTACGAGCAGTACTTC.

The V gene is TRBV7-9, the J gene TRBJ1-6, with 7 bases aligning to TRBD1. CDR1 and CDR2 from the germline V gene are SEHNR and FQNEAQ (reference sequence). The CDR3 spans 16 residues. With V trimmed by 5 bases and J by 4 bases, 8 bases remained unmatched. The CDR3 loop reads CASSVSGTEYNSPLHF. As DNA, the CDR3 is TGTGCCAGCAGCGTCTCCGGGACAGAGTATAATTCACCCCTCCACTTT.

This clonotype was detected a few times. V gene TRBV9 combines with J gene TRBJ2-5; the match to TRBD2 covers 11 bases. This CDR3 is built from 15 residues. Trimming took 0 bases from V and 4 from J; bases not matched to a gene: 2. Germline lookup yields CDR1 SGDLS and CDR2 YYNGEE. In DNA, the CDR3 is TGTGCCAGCAGCGTAGGTCTAGCGGGGGGAGAGACCCAGTACTTC. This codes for CASSVGLAGGETQYF.

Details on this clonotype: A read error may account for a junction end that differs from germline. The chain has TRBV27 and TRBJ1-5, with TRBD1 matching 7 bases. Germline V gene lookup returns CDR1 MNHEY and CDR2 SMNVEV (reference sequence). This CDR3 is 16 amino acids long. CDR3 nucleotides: TGTGCCGGCAGTTTGCCGAGACAGGGAGGCAATCAGCCCCAGCATTTT. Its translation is CAGSLPRQGGNQPQHF.

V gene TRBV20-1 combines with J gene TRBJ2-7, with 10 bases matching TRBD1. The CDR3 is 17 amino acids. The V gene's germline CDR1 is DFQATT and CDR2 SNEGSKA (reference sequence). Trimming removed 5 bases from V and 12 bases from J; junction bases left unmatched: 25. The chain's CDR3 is CSAVGTGDGGVGETLYF. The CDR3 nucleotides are TGCAGTGCTGTCGGGACAGGGGATGGAGGGGTGGGGGAGACCCTGTACTTC.

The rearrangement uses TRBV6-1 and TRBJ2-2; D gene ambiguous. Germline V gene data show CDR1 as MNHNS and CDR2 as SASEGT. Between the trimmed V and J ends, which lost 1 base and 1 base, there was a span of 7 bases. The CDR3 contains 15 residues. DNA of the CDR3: TGTGCCAGCAGTGAAGTACAGCTGAACACCGGGGAGCTGTTTTTT. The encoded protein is CASSEVQLNTGELFF.

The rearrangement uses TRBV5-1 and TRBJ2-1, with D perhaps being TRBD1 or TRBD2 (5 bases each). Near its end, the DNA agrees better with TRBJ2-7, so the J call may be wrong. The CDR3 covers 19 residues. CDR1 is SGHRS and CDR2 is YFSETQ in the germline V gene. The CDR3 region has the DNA TGCGCCAGCAGCTTCCCGGGATTTTATGACAGTCTCGAGGGCAATGAGCAGTACTTC. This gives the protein CASSFPGFYDSLEGNEQYF.

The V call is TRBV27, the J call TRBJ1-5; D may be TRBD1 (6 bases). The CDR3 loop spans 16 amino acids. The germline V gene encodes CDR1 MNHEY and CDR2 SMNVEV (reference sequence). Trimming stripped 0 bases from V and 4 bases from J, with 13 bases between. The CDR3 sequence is CASSLSTEGGNQPQHF. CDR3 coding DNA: TGTGCCAGCAGTTTATCGACGGAAGGGGGTAATCAGCCCCAGCATTTT.

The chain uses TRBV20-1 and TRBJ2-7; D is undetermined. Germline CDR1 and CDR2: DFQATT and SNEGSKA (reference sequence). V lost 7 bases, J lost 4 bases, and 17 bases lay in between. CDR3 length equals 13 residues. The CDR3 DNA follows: TGCAGTGTCAGAAGGGCCAGCTATTACGAGCAGTACTTC. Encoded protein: CSVRRASYYEQYF.

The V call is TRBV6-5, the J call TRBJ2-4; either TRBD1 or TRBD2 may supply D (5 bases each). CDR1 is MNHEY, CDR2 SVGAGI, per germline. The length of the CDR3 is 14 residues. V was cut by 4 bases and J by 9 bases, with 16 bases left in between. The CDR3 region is CASSSGPGFGIQYF. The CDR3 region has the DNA TGTGCCAGCAGTTCGGGACCGGGGTTTGGCATTCAGTACTTC.

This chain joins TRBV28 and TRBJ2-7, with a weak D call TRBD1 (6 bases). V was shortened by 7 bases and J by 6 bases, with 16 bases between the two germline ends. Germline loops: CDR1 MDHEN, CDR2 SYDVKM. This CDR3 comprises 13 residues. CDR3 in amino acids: CASKTGPGPEQYF. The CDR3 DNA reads TGTGCCAGCAAGACAGGTCCGGGCCCCGAGCAGTACTTC.

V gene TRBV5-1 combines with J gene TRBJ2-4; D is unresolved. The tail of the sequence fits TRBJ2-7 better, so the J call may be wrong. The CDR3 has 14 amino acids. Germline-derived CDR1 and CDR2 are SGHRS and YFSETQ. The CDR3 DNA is TGCGCCAGCAGCTCCTGGGTCGATACCTACGAGCAGTACTTC. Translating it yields CASSSWVDTYEQYF.

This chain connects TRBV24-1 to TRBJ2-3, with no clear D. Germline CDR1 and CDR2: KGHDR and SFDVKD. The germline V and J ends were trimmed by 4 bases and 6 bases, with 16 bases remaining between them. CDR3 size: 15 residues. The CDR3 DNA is TGTGCCACCAGTGACACGGACGACCTGGTGGATACGCAGTATTTT. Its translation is CATSDTDDLVDTQYF.

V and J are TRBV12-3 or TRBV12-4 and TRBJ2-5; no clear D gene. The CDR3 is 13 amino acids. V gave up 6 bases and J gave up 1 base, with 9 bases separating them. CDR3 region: CASSSSSQETQYF. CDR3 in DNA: TGTGCCAGCAGCTCTTCATCCCAAGAGACCCAGTACTTC.